This TCR beta chain was observed in a study of blood T cell repertoires in COVID-19 (dated by TCRdb to about 2020). About the investigation overall: The collaborator samples originated in the United States, Italy and Spain and spanned the acute and convalescent phases of COVID-19. The prospective study material was composed of cDNA or gDNA derived from T cells, B-cell-depleted T cells, or PBMCs. Deeply sampled blood TCRbeta repertoires from subjects exposed to, actively infected with, or recovered from COVID-19 were included in the dataset. The repertoires were released in a freely available public database meant as a resource for research on the immune response to SARS-CoV-2. Samples were obtained from the ongoing ImmuneRACE study (first 160 participants) and from roughly 1,300 subjects provided by 6 global collaborators. Nearly every sample came with metadata listing a de-identified subject ID, COVID-19 status, age in years and sex. Where HLA class I and class II types were available, the types were taken from metadata supplied by the sample provider, not from assay-based typing.

Participants in the prospective study were aged roughly 18 to 95 years, lived in about two dozen United States geographic areas, and enrolled through a virtual design. In the prospective study, cohorts were assigned on the basis of participant-reported clinical history obtained from a screening survey and a study questionnaire. A participant counted as exposed if, within 2 weeks of entering the study, that participant had been in contact with someone who had a PCR-confirmed or clinician-diagnosed COVID-19 case. In the prospective study, mobile phlebotomists collected whole blood, serum and a nasopharyngeal or oropharyngeal swab from each participant. Over a 2-month period, participants in the prospective study had the option of providing additional blood draws and questionnaires. Prospective study blood samples were shipped either frozen or at room temperature before DNA extraction. As regards this clone: Its antigen is unknown. The sample holds no much larger clone one base away, and base qualities are not on file.

The CDR3 contains 12 residues, cysteine and phenylalanine counted. Just CDR3 DNA is preserved here, 36 bases in frame from base 1. V loses 6 bases at its end and J loses 9 bases; junction bases beyond the gene matches: 7. The germline V gene sets CDR1 to SNHLY and CDR2 to FYNNEI. Findings and caveats that apply to the study as a whole: The amount of clinical and demographic metadata varied by source and participant and was provided uncurated.

TCRbeta CDR3 regions were amplified from genomic DNA by means of the immunoSEQ Assay, a bias-controlled multiplex PCR. Turning to the authors' computational methods: Nucleated cell counts per sample were estimated from amplification of reference gene primers within the assay. To quantify the absolute abundance of each unique TCRbeta CDR3 rearrangement, sequence reads were collapsed and filtered. For each sample, productive Simpson clonality was calculated as the square root of Simpson's diversity index across productive rearrangements. TCRdb provides this immuneACCESS table in a form limited to in-frame rearrangements. Some clones are lacking; in checked studies, under half of them reflect an unresolved V gene, and why the rest are absent is not known. The DNA was the basis for D and trimming; V, J and clone size are from that table. The sample has 150,000 or so clones on record, around 80% of them singletons. Clones ranked in the top ten supply roughly 5% of the sample.

This receptor was taken from a man between 65 and 85 years old who had been exposed to COVID-19. The rearrangement combines TRBV2 with TRBJ1-2, with 7 bases in between that match TRBD1. The sequenced sample consisted of PBMCs or T cells enriched from blood (not recorded which). The encoded CDR3 is CASRSDRYSYTF. The DNA sequence is TGTGCCAGCAGGTCGGACAGGTATAGCTACACCTTC.